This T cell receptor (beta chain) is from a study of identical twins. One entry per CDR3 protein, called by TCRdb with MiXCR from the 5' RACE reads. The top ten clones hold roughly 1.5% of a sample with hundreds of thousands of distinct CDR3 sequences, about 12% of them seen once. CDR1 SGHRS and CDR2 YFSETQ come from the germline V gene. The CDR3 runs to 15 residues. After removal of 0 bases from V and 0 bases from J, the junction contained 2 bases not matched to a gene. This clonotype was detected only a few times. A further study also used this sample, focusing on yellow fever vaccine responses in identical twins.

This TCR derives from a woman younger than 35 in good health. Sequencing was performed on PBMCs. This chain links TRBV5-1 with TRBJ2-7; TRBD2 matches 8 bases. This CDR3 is CASSLGTSSSYEQYF. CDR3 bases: TGCGCCAGCAGCTTGGGGACTAGCAGCTCCTACGAGCAGTACTTC.